One sample yielded the 5 T cell receptor beta chains listed below, sequenced in a study of regulatory T cells in long-lasting Graves disease (dated by TCRdb to the early 2020s). Read against the paper, the sample's time point label means: newly diagnosed GD, antithyroid drugs for less than 3 months. For both TCR sequencing and RNA sequencing, RNA was extracted from PBMCs in TRIzol. Library creation used multiplex PCR. The instrument was an Illumina HiSeq 4000. CDR3 regions were amplified by Arm-PCR with iRepertoire HTBI primers to construct TCR beta libraries. The public reads were quality trimmed at Q25 with fastp and then assembled into clones with MiXCR by TCRdb, keeping productive beta chains. Every entry covers one CDR3 protein and lists the most common genes and DNA from its rows. This sample holds roughly 410,000 distinct CDR3 sequences; roughly 15% were observed only once. The ten largest account for approximately 7.8% of the sample.

This same sample was also part of a study on T cells in Graves' hyperthyroidism and ophthalmopathy.

The sample was peripheral blood mononuclear cells (PBMCs), taken at new diagnosis, from a patient treated with antithyroid drugs. All receptors derive from a woman between 35 and 50 years old with Graves disease. Donor details come from another sample of the same person, matched by shared clones.

V and J are TRBV3-1 and TRBJ1-2; D call uncertain. The V gene lost 4 bases and the J gene lost 0 bases, with 12 bases spanning the gap. The CDR3 is 15 amino acids. The germline V gene encodes CDR1 LGHDT and CDR2 YNNKEL (reference sequence). CDR3 region: CASSPRGLTNYGYTF. The CDR3 DNA reads TGTGCCAGCAGCCCCCGAGGGCTGACTAACTATGGCTACACCTTC.

This clonotype was found many times. This chain joins TRBV19 and TRBJ1-6; TRBD1 might be the D (6 bases). In germline, CDR1 is LNHDA, CDR2 SQIVND (reference sequence). Trimming shortened V by 5 bases and J by 8 bases, and 19 bases separated the two germline ends. The CDR3 runs 16 residues. The CDR3 reads CASSGRVGQLDSPLHF. The CDR3 DNA reads TGTGCCAGTAGTGGCAGGGTAGGACAGTTGGATTCACCCCTCCACTTT.

This rearrangement joins TRBV3-1 to TRBJ2-1; 10 bases line up with TRBD2. CDR3 size: 16 residues. The germline V gene encodes CDR1 LGHDT and CDR2 YNNKEL (reference sequence). V lost 5 bases and J lost 2; bases outside the gene matches: 6. CDR3 sequence reads: CASSSPGTSAYNEQFF. The DNA for the CDR3 is TGTGCCAGCAGCTCTCCCGGGACTAGCGCCTACAATGAGCAGTTCTTC.

This rearrangement joins TRBV12-3 or TRBV12-4 to TRBJ1-4; D unresolved. This CDR3 region has 12 residues. Trimming removed 6 bases at V and 7 bases at J, with 9 bases between. Here the CDR3 DNA reads TGTGCCAGCAGCAGCTCGGGTGAAAAACTGTTTTTT. Its translation: CASSSSGEKLFF.

This clonotype has ten or more counts. The J gene is TRBJ2-7, the V gene TRBV5-4, with D tentatively TRBD2 (5 bases). This CDR3 has 14 amino acids. Trimming took off 1 base at V and 3 bases at J, with 11 bases between the two ends. From germline, CDR1 is SGHNT and CDR2 YYREEE (reference sequence). CDR3 in amino acids: CASSLPGKVYEQYF. The DNA of the CDR3 is TGTGCCAGCAGCTTGCCGGGGAAGGTCTACGAGCAGTACTTC.